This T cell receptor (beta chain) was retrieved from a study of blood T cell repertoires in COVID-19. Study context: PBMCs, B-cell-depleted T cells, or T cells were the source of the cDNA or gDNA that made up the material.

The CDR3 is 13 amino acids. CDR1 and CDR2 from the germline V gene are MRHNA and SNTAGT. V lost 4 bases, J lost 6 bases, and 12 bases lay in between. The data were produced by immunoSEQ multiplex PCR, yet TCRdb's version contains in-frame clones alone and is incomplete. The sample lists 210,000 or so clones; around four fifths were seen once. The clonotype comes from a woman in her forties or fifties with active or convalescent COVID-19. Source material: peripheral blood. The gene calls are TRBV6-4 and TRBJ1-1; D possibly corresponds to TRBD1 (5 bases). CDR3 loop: CASSARGRAEAFF. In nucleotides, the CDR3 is TGTGCCAGCAGTGCGCGGGGCCGGGCTGAAGCTTTCTTT.